This T cell receptor beta chain was documented in a study of T-cell memory formation after mild COVID-19. Overall study context: Clusters of TCRs were largely donor specific. Study-wide results and limits: Mostly located in CM and EM were contracting CD4+ clones, with contracting CD8+ clones located in EMRA. Day 15 to 85 contracting clones showed balanced CD4/CD8; day 15 to 37 expanders favored CD4+. SARS-CoV-2 specificity was not confirmed for second-wave clones peaking on day 37.

V gave up 0 bases and J gave up 7 bases, with 8 bases separating them. The CDR3 sequence is 13 residues long. Germline loops: CDR1 LNHNV, CDR2 YYDKDF (reference sequence). TCRdb independently ran MiXCR on the 5' RACE reads; one entry per CDR3 protein. This sample has approximately 430,000 distinct CDR3 sequences, with 23% found just once. This clonotype was detected a few times. Its antigen remains unidentified. This clonotype originated in an adult woman who had mild COVID-19 (a few samples of this study predate the infection). Cell type and time point are not known. Sequenced: PBMCs or a T cell subset sorted from them (not recorded which). The chain has TRBV15 and TRBJ2-3, with D maybe TRBD2 (5 bases). CDR3 residues: CATSRDVGNTQYF. The CDR3 bases are TGTGCCACCAGCAGAGATGTCGGGAATACGCAGTATTTT.